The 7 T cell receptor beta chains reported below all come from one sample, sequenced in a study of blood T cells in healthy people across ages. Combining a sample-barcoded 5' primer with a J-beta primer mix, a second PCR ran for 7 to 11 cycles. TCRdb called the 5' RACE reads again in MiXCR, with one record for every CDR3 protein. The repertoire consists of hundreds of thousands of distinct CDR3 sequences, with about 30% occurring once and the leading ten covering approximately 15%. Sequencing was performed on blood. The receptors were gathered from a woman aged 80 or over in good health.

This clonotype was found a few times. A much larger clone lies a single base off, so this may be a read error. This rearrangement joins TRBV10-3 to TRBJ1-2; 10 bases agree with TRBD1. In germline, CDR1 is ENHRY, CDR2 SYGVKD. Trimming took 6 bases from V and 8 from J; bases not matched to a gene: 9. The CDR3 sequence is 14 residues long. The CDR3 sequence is CAIRETGQGTGYTF. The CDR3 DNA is TGTGCCATCAGGGAGACGGGACAGGGGACCGGCTACACCTTC.

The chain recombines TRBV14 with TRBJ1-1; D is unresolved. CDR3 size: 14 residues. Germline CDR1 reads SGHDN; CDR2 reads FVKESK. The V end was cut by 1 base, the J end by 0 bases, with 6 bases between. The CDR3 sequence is CASSQALLNTEAFF. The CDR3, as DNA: TGTGCCAGCAGCCAAGCCCTACTGAACACTGAAGCTTTCTTT.

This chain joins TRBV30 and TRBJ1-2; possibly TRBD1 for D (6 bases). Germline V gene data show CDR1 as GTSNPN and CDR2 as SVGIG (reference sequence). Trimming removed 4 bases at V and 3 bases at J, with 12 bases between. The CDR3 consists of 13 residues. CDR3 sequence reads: CAWTLRQDYGYTF. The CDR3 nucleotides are TGTGCCTGGACCTTACGACAGGACTATGGCTACACCTTC.

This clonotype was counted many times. CDR3: CSARDSNGDRNYNEQFF. CDR3 in DNA: TGCAGTGCTAGAGATTCTAACGGGGACCGAAACTACAATGAGCAGTTCTTC. The V and J genes are TRBV20-1 and TRBJ2-1; D is tentatively TRBD1 or TRBD2 (5 bases each). The CDR3 contains 17 residues. The germline V gene encodes CDR1 DFQATT and CDR2 SNEGSKA (reference sequence). Trimming took 0 bases from V and 3 from J, leaving 18 bases between them.

This CDR3 reads CASSSGEKGDAQYF. Here the CDR3 DNA reads TGTGCCAGCAGTTCGGGAGAGAAAGGGGATGCGCAGTATTTT. This chain connects TRBV12-3 or TRBV12-4 to TRBJ2-3; D might be TRBD2 (6 bases). CDR3 length equals 14 residues. V lost 4 bases, J lost 10 bases, and 18 bases lay in between.

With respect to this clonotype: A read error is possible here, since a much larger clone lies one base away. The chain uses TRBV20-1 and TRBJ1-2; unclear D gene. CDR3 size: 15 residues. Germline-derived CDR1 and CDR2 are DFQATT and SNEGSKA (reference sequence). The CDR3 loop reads CSALPSGVGSYDYTF. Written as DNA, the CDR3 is TGCAGTGCCCTCCCGAGTGGGGTGGGAAGCTATGACTACACCTTC.

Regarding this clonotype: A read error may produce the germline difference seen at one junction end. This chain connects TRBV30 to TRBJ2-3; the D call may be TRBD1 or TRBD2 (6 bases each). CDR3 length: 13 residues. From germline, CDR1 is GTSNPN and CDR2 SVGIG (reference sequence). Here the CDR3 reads CAGGQGRTDTQYF. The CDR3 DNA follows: TGTGCTGGGGGGCAGGGACGCACGGATACGCAGTATTTT. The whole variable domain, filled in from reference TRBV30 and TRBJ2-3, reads SQTIHQWPATLVQPVGSPLSLECTVEGTSNPNLYWYRQAAGRGLQLLFYSVGIGQISSEVPQNLSASRPQDRQFILSSKKLLLSDSGFYLCAGGQGRTDTQYFGPGTRLTVL.